This T cell receptor beta chain is drawn from a study of T cells in Graves' hyperthyroidism and ophthalmopathy (dated by TCRdb to about 2019). In terms of the full investigation: Peripheral blood samples were taken at initial diagnosis, before any treatment was given. To identify distinguishing TCR V-J signatures, a discovery cohort of 95 to 100 patients was used, comprising 43 with Graves' ophthalmopathy and around 57 with stable Graves' hyperthyroidism. The paper describes TCR Vbeta CDR3 sequencing of 120 to 150 peripheral blood samples, made up of about 41 ophthalmopathy patients, 70 to 80 hyperthyroidism patients and 17 progressor patients. For training and testing, the 80 to 100 patients in the discovery cohort were randomly divided in a 7:3 ratio. Prospective prediction of ophthalmopathy was tested in an independent validation cohort of some 19 hyperthyroidism patients and roughly 16 patients who later progressed to ophthalmopathy. After sampling, hyperthyroidism patients received methimazole starting at 30 mg daily, and ophthalmopathy patients received high-dose intravenous methylprednisolone. In addition, the study compared T-cell repertoires in thyroid tissue and in blood from 6 or 7 Graves' hyperthyroidism patients.

The research as a whole found: Sample size was not statistically predetermined, and investigators were not blinded to group allocation. A 13 V-J signature model separated ophthalmopathy from stable hyperthyroidism, with around 88% sensitivity and around 84% specificity in cross-validation and 80%/75% in testing. Most expanded thyroid clonotypes (frequency above 0.001) were also found in blood, which suggests that blood repertoires may mirror thyroid immune responses. In validation, progression to ophthalmopathy was predicted by the model with nearly 71% sensitivity and roughly 76% specificity, a median of around 6.5 months before onset.

Ophthalmopathy patients had moderately to severely active disease, Clinical Activity Score of at least 3, NOSPECS grade of at least 4, and duration under 3 months. The study excluded patients with uncontrolled infections, other autoimmune diseases, pregnancy or lactation. Diagnoses were based on clinical symptoms, serum thyroxine and TRAb, thyroid ultrasound and orbital computed tomography. PBMCs were separated from around 9.1 ml of fresh peripheral blood using Ficoll-Paque density gradient centrifugation. Trizol reagent was used to extract total RNA, and RNA quality was then checked on an Agilent 2100 Bioanalyzer. This clonotype was counted ten times or more. Its antigen remains undetermined. Base qualities are not at hand, and no much larger clone is one base apart. The TCR beta CDR3 regions were amplified from RNA transcripts. For the first round of RT-PCR on the TCR CDR3, the HTBI primer set was used together with the Qiagen OneStep RT-PCR kit. The libraries were constructed in a second round of multiplex PCR and then size-selected and purified. Sequencing of the libraries was done on an Illumina HiSeq2000 using paired-end 100 bp reads. Per the authors' processing: SOAPnuke was used to process the raw data, throwing out any read that contained adapters or uncalled bases, had a mean Phred below 15, or lacked an exact constant-primer or identifier match. COPE v1.2.5 was used to merge high-quality paired reads, and clonotypes were defined as unique nucleotide sequences. MiTCR v1.1 was used to align the clonotypes against IMGT TRBV, TRBD and TRBJ reference segments. The analysis included only V-J combinations with a frequency above 0.0001, which together covered about 99% of the repertoires. A TCS score was defined as the ratio of F50 (clonal expansion) to E x V (chaos), with BLOSUM62-based TCRdist applied between CDR3 peptides within each V-J. Welch's t-statistics and random forest reduced fewer than 600 V-J features to some 14, which were used in a naive Bayes classifier (R e1071). In TCRdb, the public reads were trimmed at Q25 with fastp and aligned with MiXCR, with productive beta chains retained. One record per CDR3 amino acid sequence lists the most common genes and DNA. These V and J calls originate from TCRdb's pipeline instead of the authors' own analysis. This sample holds about 380,000 distinct CDR3 sequences; roughly 18% were observed only once. Around 40% of the sample lies in the top ten.

CDR1 and CDR2 were assigned from the germline V gene as MGHRA and YSYEKL. The trim is 6 bases for V and 0 bases for J, with a gap of 14 bases between the germline ends. The CDR3 has 15 amino acids, counting the end cysteine and phenylalanine. Only the CDR3 DNA is retained, 45 bases long and in frame from the first base. This TCR came from a man in his late teens or twenties with Graves' ophthalmopathy. The sequenced material came from blood. Rearrangement joined TRBV4-1 to TRBJ1-1; the D gene lacks a confident call. The CDR3 corresponds to CASRMTATMNTEAFF. The nucleotide sequence reads TGCGCCAGCAGGATGACCGCTACTATGAACACTGAAGCTTTCTTT.